The clone carrying this T cell receptor (beta chain) was detected only a few times. Its antigen is not identified. This record comes from a study of beta chain features in type 1 diabetes. Findings and caveats of the study: Patients with Type 1 diabetes showed moderately but significantly shorter TCRB CDR3s in all four CD4+ subsets. Any HLA-type effect on TCRB rearrangement remained unresolved here.

Isolation of CD4+ naive, central memory, regulatory and stem cell-like memory cells was achieved by sorting via CD45RO/CCR7/CD25/CD127/CD95/CD27. The CDR3 is made up of 17 amino acids. V lost 4 bases to trimming and J lost 2 bases; unmatched junction nucleotides: 13. CDR1 MNHEY and CDR2 SMNVEV come from the germline V gene (reference sequence). Expressed TCRB transcripts got sequenced, as all isolated RNA was reverse transcribed. The protocol was immunoSEQ multiplex PCR, while the TCRdb copy is restricted to in-frame clones and leaves out a portion. The table shows approximately 250,000 clones, with about 10% occurring only once.

V and J are TRBV27 and TRBJ2-7, with TRBD2 identical over 8 bases. The sequence was obtained from a woman under 30 in good health. What was sequenced was naive CD4+ T cells from blood. The CDR3 DNA reads as TGTGCCAGCAGTTCCCAAGCACTAGCGGCGTCCGCCTACGAGCAGTACTTC. This gives the protein CASSSQALAASAYEQYF.